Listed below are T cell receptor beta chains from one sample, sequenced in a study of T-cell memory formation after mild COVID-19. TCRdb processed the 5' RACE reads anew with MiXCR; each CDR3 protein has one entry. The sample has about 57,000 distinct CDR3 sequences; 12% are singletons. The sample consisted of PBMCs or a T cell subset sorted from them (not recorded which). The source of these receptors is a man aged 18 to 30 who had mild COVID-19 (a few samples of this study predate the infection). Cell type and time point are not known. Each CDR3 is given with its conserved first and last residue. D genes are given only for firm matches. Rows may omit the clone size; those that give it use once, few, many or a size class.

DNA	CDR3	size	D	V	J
TGTGCCAGCAGCTTCCGGGACGTCTACGAGCAGTACTTC	CASSFRDVYEQYF	many	NA	TRBV7-9	TRBJ2-7
TGTGCCAGCAGCGAGTTTGGGACGCCGTACAATGAGCAGTTCTTC	CASSEFGTPYNEQFF	few	NA	TRBV5-6	TRBJ2-1
TGCAGTGCTAGAGATTCTGTAGTCGGTCAATTGTGCGTCTTC	CSARDSVVGQLCVF	many	NA	TRBV20-1	TRBJ2-1
TGCGCCAGCAGCCAAGAGCGGCAGGGGGTAGGGAATAATTCACCCCTCCACTTT	CASSQERQGVGNNSPLHF	NA	TRBD1	TRBV4-3	TRBJ1-6
TGTGCCAGCAGTTTATCGCCCGGACAAGGATACAATGAGCAGTTCTTC	CASSLSPGQGYNEQFF	few	NA	TRBV27	TRBJ2-1
TGTGCCAGCAGCTTCAGTGTTTTGGGGGAGCTGTTTTTT	CASSFSVLGELFF	NA	NA	TRBV7-2	TRBJ2-2
TGTGCCAGCAGTTTACGACTCCTCTATGGCTACACCTTC	CASSLRLLYGYTF	NA	NA	TRBV12-3/TRBV12-4	TRBJ1-2
TGTGCCAGCAGGATAAGCGGGGGTCCCTACGAGCAGTACTTC	CASRISGGPYEQYF	many	TRBD2	TRBV12-3/TRBV12-4	TRBJ2-7
TGTGCCAGCAGCCCGTTGGAGCGGGGGATCTCCTACGAGCAGTACTTC	CASSPLERGISYEQYF	NA	TRBD2	TRBV6-5	TRBJ2-7
TGCAGTGCCATGGGAGGTGGGAACTATGGCTACACCTTC	CSAMGGGNYGYTF	many	NA	TRBV20-1	TRBJ1-2
TGCGCCAGCAGCCAAGATGCGGGGTTACGGGGTGGCTACACCTTC	CASSQDAGLRGGYTF	few	NA	TRBV4-1	TRBJ1-2
TGTGCCAGCAGTAGACTAGCGGGGGGCACAGATACGCAGTATTTT	CASSRLAGGTDTQYF	many	TRBD2	TRBV6-5	TRBJ2-3
TGCAGCGCCTCAGGGACTAGCGGAACGTATGAGCAGTTCTTC	CSASGTSGTYEQFF	NA	TRBD2	TRBV29-1	TRBJ2-1
TGTGCCAGCAGCGTAGGCCAGGGGAATCAGCCCCAGCATTTT	CASSVGQGNQPQHF	NA	NA	TRBV9	TRBJ1-5
TGTGCCAGCAGCCCCGTGCGGCGTTCCTACGAGCAGTACTTC	CASSPVRRSYEQYF	few	NA	TRBV7-2	TRBJ2-7
TGTGCCAGCAGACGAGGGACAGAGGACTTGCAGTATTTT	CASRRGTEDLQYF	NA	TRBD1	TRBV6-6	TRBJ2-3
TGCAGTGCGGCATCTCTAGCGGGGGGAAGTGGGACCAAAAACATTCAGTACTTC	CSAASLAGGSGTKNIQYF	few	TRBD2	TRBV20-1	TRBJ2-4
TGTGCCAGTAGGGGGGAATCCTACGAGCAGTACTTC	CASRGESYEQYF	few	NA	TRBV19	TRBJ2-7
TGCAGTGCTAGGGCAGGGGCCCCGAATCAGCCCCAGCATTTT	CSARAGAPNQPQHF	few	NA	TRBV20-1	TRBJ1-5
TGCAGCGTGGTCGTGGGGGACTCTGGAAACACCATATATTTT	CSVVVGDSGNTIYF	NA	NA	TRBV29-1	TRBJ1-3
TGTGCCAGCAGCCAAGTCGCGGGACAGCTAATCTACAATGAGCAGTTCTTC	CASSQVAGQLIYNEQFF	NA	NA	TRBV4-2	TRBJ2-1
TGTGCCAGCAGTTTTACCCGGACGACCGGGGAGCTGTTTTTT	CASSFTRTTGELFF	many	NA	TRBV12-3/TRBV12-4	TRBJ2-2
TGTGCCATCAGTGATAGTTTTACTGGGGCCAACGTCCTGACTTTC	CAISDSFTGANVLTF	many	NA	TRBV10-3	TRBJ2-6